This entry is about one TCR beta chain. Its matching antigen is unknown. The J segment lost 0 bases and the V segment lost 1 base, leaving 0 bases of the junction unmatched. The CDR3 sequence is 15 residues long. Germline CDR1 is SGHTA and CDR2 is FQGTGA. This sample is part of a study of shared clonotypes between healthy human individuals. Findings of the study overall: Naive subsets, compared against memory subsets, generally had larger estimated richness values. Sampling was confined to blood; repertoires within tissues likely differ.

Generated by immunoSEQ multiplex PCR, the TCRdb table keeps only in-frame clones and is missing some. The data hold roughly 1,000,000 clones, with about four fifths observed a single time. The donors were adults (healthy and HIV-negative) with no recent acute infections or vaccinations. Donors were Caucasian adults residing in Nashville, Tennessee, USA. The sequencing input was memory CD4+ T cells from PBMCs. Subset denoted: CD45RA-negative fraction. The chain has TRBV7-3 and TRBJ2-3, with 8 nucleotides matching TRBD2. The sequence came from a man younger than 30 in good health. Some clones in this sample may be carry-over from other donors' samples. CDR3 in DNA: TGTGCCAGCAGCTTAAGCGGGAGGAGCACAGATACGCAGTATTTT. Translated, it gives CASSLSGRSTDTQYF.